A selection of T cell receptor beta chains follows, all from one sample in a study of T cell changes during pregnancy in multiple sclerosis. Profiled with immunoSEQ multiplex PCR; TCRdb holds only in-frame clones, not every one. Among around 62,000 clones listed, 80% to 95% were seen once. Sequenced here: peripheral blood, sampled in the second trimester of pregnancy. The receptors originated from a female donor in good health, enrolled as a control in a pregnancy study. The CDR3 runs from the conserved cysteine through the conserved F or W. Each record gives: clone size, V gene, J gene, D gene, CDR3 protein, CDR3 DNA. D genes are given only for firm matches. Part of the rows lack a size; the others show once, few, many or a class for expanded clones.

>NA|TRBV9|TRBJ2-5|TRBD2
CASSGLAGGPTETQYF
TGTGCCAGCAGCGGACTAGCGGGGGGGCCGACGGAGACCCAGTACTTC
>few|TRBV5-1|TRBJ2-1|NA
CASSFRDANEQFF
TGCGCCAGCAGCTTCAGGGATGCCAATGAGCAGTTCTTC
>NA|TRBV18|TRBJ2-5|NA
CASSPRTDFQETQYF
TGTGCCAGCTCACCAAGGACGGACTTCCAAGAGACCCAGTACTTC
>NA|TRBV9|TRBJ2-2|NA
CASSVGLGASGELFF
TGTGCCAGCAGCGTAGGGCTGGGGGCGTCCGGGGAGCTGTTTTTT
>NA|TRBV5-1|TRBJ1-4|TRBD1
CASRLTGTGELFF
TGCGCCAGCAGACTGACCGGGACAGGGGAACTGTTTTTT
>NA|TRBV5-1|TRBJ2-7|TRBD2
CASSSTVVAGGSYEQYF
TGCGCCAGCAGCTCCACAGTGGTAGCGGGAGGATCCTACGAGCAGTACTTC
>NA|TRBV6-1|TRBJ1-1|NA
CASSPRDNYFEAFF
TGTGCCAGCAGCCCCCGGGACAATTACTTTGAAGCTTTCTTT
>NA|TRBV5-6|TRBJ1-2|TRBD1
CASSLKNDRVYGYTF
TGTGCCAGCAGCCTAAAGAACGACAGGGTCTATGGCTACACCTTC
>once|TRBV6-5|TRBJ1-3|TRBD1
CASSPGGNSIYF
TGTGCCAGCAGCCCAGGGGGAAACTCCATATATTTT
>NA|TRBV27|TRBJ2-4|TRBD1
CASSWGQGNIQYF
TGTGCCAGCAGTTGGGGACAGGGAAACATTCAGTACTTC
>NA|TRBV28|TRBJ1-5|TRBD1
CASSTGQGTIVWPQHF
TGTGCCAGCAGTACGGGACAGGGGACGATAGTATGGCCCCAGCATTTT
>NA|TRBV7-6|TRBJ2-7|TRBD2
CASSLGLAGEGSYEQYF
TGTGCCAGCAGCTTAGGACTAGCGGGAGAAGGTTCCTACGAGCAGTACTTC
>NA|TRBV6-1|TRBJ2-7|NA
CASTGARSYEQYF
TGTGCCAGCACAGGGGCCCGCTCCTACGAGCAGTACTTC
>NA|TRBV6-1|TRBJ2-7|NA
CASSLERLGYEQYF
TGTGCCAGCAGTCTAGAAAGGCTAGGCTACGAGCAGTACTTC